This T cell receptor beta chain was obtained from a study of shared clonotypes between healthy human individuals. Between the trimmed V and J ends, which lost 3 bases and 6 bases, there was a span of 17 bases. This CDR3 comprises 15 residues. Germline CDR1 reads MGHDK; CDR2 reads SYGVNS. Study-level points and caveats: Sequencing depth was expected to affect clonotype sharing among donors. Generally, estimated richness proved larger in naive subsets than it did in memory subsets. Clonotypes which were not shared had lower generation probabilities than clonotypes that all four donors shared.

A remark on this clone: Its antigen is not identified.

As handled by the study authors: Because ImmunoSEQ provided only junction sequences with no quality scores, the filtering differed. Libraries were prepared by immunoSEQ multiplex PCR; TCRdb keeps only in-frame clonotypes and omits some of them. Clone size and the V and J calls come from that table; the DNA yielded D and trimming. Of fewer than 1.6 million clones in the sample, approximately 98.5% were seen once. The V gene is TRBV25-1, the J gene TRBJ2-5; D is possibly TRBD1 or TRBD2 (6 bases each). Material: naive CD4+ T cells sorted from blood. Subset in this sample: CD45RA+ positively selected. This sequence originates from a young man in good health. The CDR3 reads CASSDGGRVDQTQYF. The CDR3 nucleotides are TGTGCCAGCAGTGATGGGGGGCGCGTTGACCAGACCCAGTACTTC.